Following are 9 T cell receptor beta chains from one sample sequenced in a study of blood T cells in healthy people across ages. Then a second PCR, running roughly 7 to 12 cycles, was carried out with a sample-barcoded 5' primer and a J-beta primer mix. MiXCR, applied by TCRdb to the 5' RACE reads, yields one record per CDR3 protein. The repertoire holds around 780,000 distinct CDR3 sequences, with approximately 53% as singletons. Sequenced material: blood. The source is a man aged 40-55 years in good health.

This sequence joins TRBV7-6 and TRBJ2-1; the match to TRBD2 covers 7 bases. Looked up from germline, CDR1 is SGHVS and CDR2 is FNYEAQ. V shed 1 base, J shed 9 bases, and the junction held 3 bases outside the gene matches. The CDR3 spans 13 residues. CDR3 DNA sequence: TGTGCCAGCAGCTTAGGGGAGGGCCCTGAGCAGTTCTTC. It translates to CASSLGEGPEQFF. Based on the CDR3 plus reference TRBV7-6 and TRBJ2-1, the full variable domain is GAGVSQSPRYKVTKRGQDVALRCDPISGHVSLYWYRQALGQGPEFLTYFNYEAQQDKSGLPNDRFSAERPEGSISTLTIQRTEQRDSAMYRCASSLGEGPEQFFGPGTRLTVL.

Worth noting for this clonotype: The junction and the germline gene differ at one end; a read error may be behind it. The chain links TRBV20-1 to TRBJ2-1; possibly TRBD1 for D (6 bases). The CDR3 is 15 residues long. CDR1 DFQATT and CDR2 SNEGSKA come from the germline V gene (reference sequence). The chain's CDR3 is CSVSSFQGTYNVQFF. For the CDR3, the DNA is TGCAGTGTTTCGTCGTTCCAGGGGACGTACAATGTGCAGTTCTTC.

The rearrangement uses TRBV30 and TRBJ1-1; D possibly corresponds to TRBD1 (6 bases). Germline V CDR1 and CDR2: GTSNPN, SVGIG (reference sequence). The ends were cut back, 3 bases at V and 8 bases at J, with 19 bases in the middle. CDR3 size: 14 residues. In DNA, the CDR3 is TGTGCCTGGAGCCGGGACACTCTTTCCCGCGAAGCTTTCTTT. It is translated as CAWSRDTLSREAFF.

This clonotype was observed a few times. The chain carries TRBV10-3 and TRBJ2-3; possibly TRBD2 for D (6 bases). This CDR3 is 12 amino acids long. V lost 6 bases and J lost 5, with 9 bases in between. Germline CDR1 ENHRY, CDR2 SYGVKD. The CDR3 nucleotides are TGTGCCATCAGAAGGGAGGAAGATACGCAGTATTTT. Residues: CAIRREEDTQYF.

V gene TRBV5-1 combines with J gene TRBJ2-3; tentative D call: TRBD2 (5 bases). V lost 4 bases and J 0 bases, leaving 15 bases between the germline ends. The germline V gene has CDR1 SGHRS and CDR2 YFSETQ. The length of the CDR3 is 16 residues. The CDR3 sequence is CASSLPPAESTDTQYF. CDR3 DNA: TGCGCCAGCAGCCTCCCGCCAGCGGAAAGCACAGATACGCAGTATTTT.

On this clonotype: A read error is possible here, since a much larger clone lies one base away. The gene calls are TRBV20-1 and TRBJ2-7; D is ambiguous. The germline CDR1 and CDR2 sequences are DFQATT and SNEGSKA (reference sequence). The CDR3 is made up of 13 amino acids. Trimming removed 5 bases at V and 0 bases at J, with 11 bases between. The CDR3: CSASRPSSYEQYF. The CDR3 nucleotides read TGCAGTGCTTCCCGGCCGAGCTCCTACGAGCAGTACTTC.

The V call is TRBV6-2 or TRBV6-3, the J call TRBJ2-5; the match to TRBD1 covers 9 bases. The DNA matches TRBJ2-7 better at its end, which makes the J call doubtful. The CDR3 runs 16 residues. CDR1 and CDR2 (germline): MNHEY, SVGEGT. This chain's CDR3 is CASSYGGQGNRAEQYF. CDR3 in DNA: TGTGCCAGCAGTTACGGAGGACAGGGGAACCGCGCCGAGCAGTACTTC.

In its sample, this clonotype was seen a few times. The chain joins TRBV7-3 to TRBJ2-3, with unresolved D. The V gene's germline CDR1 is SGHTA and CDR2 FQGTGA. V was pared by 5 bases and J by 0 bases, with 9 bases between. The CDR3 contains 14 residues. CDR3 DNA: TGTGCCAGCAGCCAACTGGCCAGCACAGATACGCAGTATTTT. It encodes CASSQLASTDTQYF.

The rearrangement uses TRBV28 and TRBJ2-5; no clear D gene. The germline V and J ends were trimmed by 6 bases and 7 bases, with 12 bases remaining between them. The CDR3 is 12 amino acids. The germline CDR1 and CDR2 sequences are MDHEN and SYDVKM. The CDR3, as DNA: TGTGCCAGCAGCCGGCCCCAGTTGACCCAGTACTTC. It specifies CASSRPQLTQYF.